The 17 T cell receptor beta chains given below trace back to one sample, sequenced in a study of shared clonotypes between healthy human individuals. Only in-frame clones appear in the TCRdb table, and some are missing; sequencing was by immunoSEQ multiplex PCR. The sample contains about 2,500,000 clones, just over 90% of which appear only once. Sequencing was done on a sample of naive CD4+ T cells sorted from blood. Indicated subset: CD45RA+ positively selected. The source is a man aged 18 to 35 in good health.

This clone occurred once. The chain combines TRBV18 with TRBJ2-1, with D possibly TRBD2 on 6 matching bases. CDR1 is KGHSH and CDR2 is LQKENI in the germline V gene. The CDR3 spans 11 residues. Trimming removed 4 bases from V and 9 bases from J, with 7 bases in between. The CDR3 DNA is TGTGCCAGCTCACGGGGAGGTGAGCAGTTCTTC. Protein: CASSRGGEQFF. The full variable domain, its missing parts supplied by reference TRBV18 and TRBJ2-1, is NAGVMQNPRHLVRRRGQEARLRCSPMKGHSHVYWYRQLPEEGLKFMVYLQKENIIDESGMPKERFSAEFPKEGPSILRIQQVVRGDSAAYFCASSRGGEQFFGPGTRLTVL.

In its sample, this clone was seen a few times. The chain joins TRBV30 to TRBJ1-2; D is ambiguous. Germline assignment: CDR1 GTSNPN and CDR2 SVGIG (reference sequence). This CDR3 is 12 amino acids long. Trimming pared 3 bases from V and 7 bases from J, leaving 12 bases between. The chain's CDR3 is CAWSDKGAGYTF. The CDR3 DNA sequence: TGTGCCTGGAGCGACAAGGGCGCTGGCTACACCTTC.

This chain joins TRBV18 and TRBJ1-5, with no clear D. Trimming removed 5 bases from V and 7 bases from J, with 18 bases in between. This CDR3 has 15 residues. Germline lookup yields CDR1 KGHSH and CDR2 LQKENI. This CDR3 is CASSTMEGPSQPQHF. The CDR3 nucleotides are TGTGCCAGCTCAACCATGGAGGGCCCCAGCCAGCCCCAGCATTTT.

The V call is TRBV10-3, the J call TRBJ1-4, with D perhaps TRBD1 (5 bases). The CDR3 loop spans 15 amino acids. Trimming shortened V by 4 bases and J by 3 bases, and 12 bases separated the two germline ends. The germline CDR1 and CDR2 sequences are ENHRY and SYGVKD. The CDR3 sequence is CAISGGGASNEKLFF. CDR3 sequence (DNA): TGTGCCATCAGTGGGGGAGGGGCGTCTAATGAAAAACTGTTTTTT.

In DNA, the CDR3 is TGCAGCGTTGTGATGGGACTGAATGTTGAAAAACTGTTTTTT. Protein sequence: CSVVMGLNVEKLFF. This chain joins TRBV29-1 and TRBJ1-4; D is possibly TRBD1 (5 bases). CDR3 length: 14 residues. In germline, CDR1 is SQVTM, CDR2 ANQGSEA. V lost 4 bases to trimming and J lost 7 bases, with 16 bases between them.

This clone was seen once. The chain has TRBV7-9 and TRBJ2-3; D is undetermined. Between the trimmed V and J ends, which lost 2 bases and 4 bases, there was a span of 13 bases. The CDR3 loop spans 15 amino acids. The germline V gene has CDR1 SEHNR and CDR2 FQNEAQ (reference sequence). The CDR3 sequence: CASSLSMGASDTQYF. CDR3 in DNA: TGTGCCAGCAGCTTAAGTATGGGCGCGTCAGATACGCAGTATTTT.

As DNA, the CDR3 is TGCAGCGTTACAGGGGTGGGACTACGTGAAAAACTGTTTTTT. Its translation: CSVTGVGLREKLFF. The V call is TRBV29-1, the J call TRBJ1-4; the match to TRBD1 covers 7 bases. The trim removed 5 bases at V and 7 bases at J, leaving 10 bases unmatched. Germline-derived CDR1 and CDR2 are SQVTM and ANQGSEA. This CDR3 is built from 14 residues.

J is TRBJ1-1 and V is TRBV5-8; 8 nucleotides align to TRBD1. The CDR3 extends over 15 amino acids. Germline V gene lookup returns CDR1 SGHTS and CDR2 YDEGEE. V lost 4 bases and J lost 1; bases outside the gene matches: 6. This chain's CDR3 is CASSPRTGKNTEAFF. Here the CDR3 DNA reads TGTGCCAGCAGCCCGCGGACAGGGAAGAACACTGAAGCTTTCTTT.

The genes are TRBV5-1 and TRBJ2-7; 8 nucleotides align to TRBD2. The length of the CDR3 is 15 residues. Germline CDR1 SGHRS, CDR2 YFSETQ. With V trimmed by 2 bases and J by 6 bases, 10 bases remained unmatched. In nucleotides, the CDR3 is TGCGCCAGCAGCTTTGGTGCTCTGGCGGGGGGCGAGCAGTACTTC. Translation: CASSFGALAGGEQYF.

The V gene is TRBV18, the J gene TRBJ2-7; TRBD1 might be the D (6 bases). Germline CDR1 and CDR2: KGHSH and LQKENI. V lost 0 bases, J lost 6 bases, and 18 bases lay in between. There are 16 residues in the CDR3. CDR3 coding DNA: TGTGCCAGCTCACCACCTCTCCTGCAGGGGTCAGGCGAGCAGTACTTC. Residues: CASSPPLLQGSGEQYF. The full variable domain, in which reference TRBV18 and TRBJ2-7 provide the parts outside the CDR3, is NAGVMQNPRHLVRRRGQEARLRCSPMKGHSHVYWYRQLPEEGLKFMVYLQKENIIDESGMPKERFSAEFPKEGPSILRIQQVVRGDSAAYFCASSPPLLQGSGEQYFGPGTRLTVT.

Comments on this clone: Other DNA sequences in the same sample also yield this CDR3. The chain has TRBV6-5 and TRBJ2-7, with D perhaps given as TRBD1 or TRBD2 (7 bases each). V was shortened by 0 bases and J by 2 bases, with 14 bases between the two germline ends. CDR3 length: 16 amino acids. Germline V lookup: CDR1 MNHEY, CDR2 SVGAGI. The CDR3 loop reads CASSYSGRGPAYEQYF. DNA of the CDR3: TGTGCCAGCAGTTACTCGGGGAGGGGGCCGGCCTACGAGCAGTACTTC.

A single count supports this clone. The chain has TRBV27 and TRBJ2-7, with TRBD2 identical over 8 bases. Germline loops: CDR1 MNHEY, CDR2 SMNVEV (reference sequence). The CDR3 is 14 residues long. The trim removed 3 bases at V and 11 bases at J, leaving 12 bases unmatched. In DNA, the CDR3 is TGTGCCAGCAGTTTGGAGGGGGGGAGCGGGAGTGAGTACTTC. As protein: CASSLEGGSGSEYF.

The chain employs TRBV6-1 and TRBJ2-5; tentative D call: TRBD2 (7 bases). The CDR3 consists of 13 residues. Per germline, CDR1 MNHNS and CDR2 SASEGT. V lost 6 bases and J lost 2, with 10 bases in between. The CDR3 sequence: CASRRGGQETQYF. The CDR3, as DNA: TGTGCCAGCAGGAGGGGGGGACAAGAGACCCAGTACTTC.

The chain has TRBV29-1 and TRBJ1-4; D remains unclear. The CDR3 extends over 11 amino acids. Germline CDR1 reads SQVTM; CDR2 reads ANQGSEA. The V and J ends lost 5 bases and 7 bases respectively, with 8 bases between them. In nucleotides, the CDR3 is TGCAGCGTTCTCTCTCGTGAAAAACTGTTTTTT. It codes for CSVLSREKLFF.

CDR3 residues: CASMTGATDTQYF. CDR3 nucleotides: TGCGCCAGCATGACGGGAGCCACAGATACGCAGTATTTT. The chain links TRBV5-1 to TRBJ2-3; tentative D call: TRBD2 (6 bases). The CDR3 covers 13 residues. Trimming removed 6 bases from V and 2 bases from J, with 10 bases in between. Germline V gives CDR1 SGHRS, CDR2 YFSETQ.

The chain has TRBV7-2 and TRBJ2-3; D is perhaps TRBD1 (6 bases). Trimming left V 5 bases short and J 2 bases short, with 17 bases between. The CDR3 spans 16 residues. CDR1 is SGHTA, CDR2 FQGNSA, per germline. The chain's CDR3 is CASSIAPGQVTDTQYF. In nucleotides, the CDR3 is TGTGCCAGCAGCATTGCCCCGGGACAAGTCACAGATACGCAGTATTTT.

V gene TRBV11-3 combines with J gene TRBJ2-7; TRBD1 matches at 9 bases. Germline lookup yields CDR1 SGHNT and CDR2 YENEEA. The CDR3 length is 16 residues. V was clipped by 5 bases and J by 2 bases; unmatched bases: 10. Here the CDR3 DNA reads TGTGCCAGCAGCCTAACCGTCCGGGACAGGGCCTACGAGCAGTACTTC. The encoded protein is CASSLTVRDRAYEQYF.